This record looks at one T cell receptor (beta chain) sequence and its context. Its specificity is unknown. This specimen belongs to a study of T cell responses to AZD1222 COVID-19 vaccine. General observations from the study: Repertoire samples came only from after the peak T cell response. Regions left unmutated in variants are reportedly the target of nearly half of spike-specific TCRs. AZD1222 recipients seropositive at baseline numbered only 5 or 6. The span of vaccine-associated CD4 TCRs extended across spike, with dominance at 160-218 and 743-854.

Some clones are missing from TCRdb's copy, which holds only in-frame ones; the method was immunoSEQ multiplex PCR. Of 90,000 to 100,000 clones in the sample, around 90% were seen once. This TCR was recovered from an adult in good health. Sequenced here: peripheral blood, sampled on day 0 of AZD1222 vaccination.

CDR3 residues: CASGGQGSTDTQYF. Here the CDR3 DNA reads TGCGCCAGCGGAGGACAGGGGAGCACAGATACGCAGTATTTT. The chain combines TRBV10-1 with TRBJ2-3; 9 nucleotides agree with TRBD1. Germline V gene lookup returns CDR1 WNHNN and CDR2 SYGVQD (reference sequence). V lost 8 bases to trimming and J lost 0 bases; unmatched junction nucleotides: 3. This CDR3 contains 14 residues.